These 16 T cell receptor beta chains came from one sample sequenced in a study of cytomegalovirus exposure and HLA in healthy donors. A multiplex PCR was run with 60 Vbeta primers and 13 Jbeta primers. Only in-frame clones appear in the TCRdb table, and some are missing; sequencing was by immunoSEQ multiplex PCR. Of 90,000 or so clones listed, roughly 75% are singletons. The sample was PBMCs. The receptor set was obtained from a man aged 60 to 75 in good health and CMV-seronegative.

This chain connects TRBV29-1 to TRBJ1-4, with 10 positions matching TRBD1. The CDR3 runs to 14 residues. V was clipped by 5 bases and J by 8 bases; unmatched bases: 8. Per germline, CDR1 SQVTM and CDR2 ANQGSEA. CDR3 region: CSVLPDRGGEKLFF. Here the CDR3 DNA reads TGCAGCGTTCTCCCGGACAGGGGGGGCGAAAAACTGTTTTTT.

This sequence joins TRBV10-3 and TRBJ2-1; 7 bases fit TRBD1. CDR3 length: 15 residues. CDR1 and CDR2 (germline): ENHRY, SYGVKD. The V segment lost 2 bases and the J segment 7 bases; nucleotides outside the gene matches: 8. The CDR3 DNA sequence: TGTGCCATCAGTGAGACAATAGGGGGCTCAAATGAGCAGTTCTTC. This encodes CAISETIGGSNEQFF.

The V and J genes are TRBV6-1 and TRBJ1-1, with D possibly TRBD1 on 6 matching bases. The CDR3 is made up of 16 amino acids. CDR1 and CDR2 from the germline V gene are MNHNS and SASEGT. Trimming stripped 4 bases from V and 4 bases from J, with 19 bases between. CDR3 nucleotide sequence: TGTGCCAGCAGTGGCCCGAGGTGGGGAGGGGGCACTGAAGCTTTCTTT. Its translation: CASSGPRWGGGTEAFF.

This chain joins TRBV11-3 and TRBJ2-2; D is perhaps TRBD2 (5 bases). V was shortened by 5 bases and J by 1 base, with 8 bases between the two germline ends. The germline CDR1 and CDR2 sequences are SGHNT and YENEEA. The CDR3 extends over 14 amino acids. CDR3 region: CASSPGENTGELFF. The CDR3 nucleotides are TGTGCCAGCAGCCCCGGGGAGAACACCGGGGAGCTGTTTTTT.

This sequence joins TRBV7-9 and TRBJ1-3; 7 positions agree with TRBD1. The trim removed 2 bases at V and 2 bases at J, leaving 3 bases unmatched. The CDR3 runs to 15 residues. CDR1 is SEHNR, CDR2 FQNEAQ, per germline (reference sequence). The CDR3 coding sequence is TGTGCCAGCAGCTTATCAGGGGGGACTGGAAACACCATATATTTT. Protein sequence: CASSLSGGTGNTIYF.

The genes are TRBV15 and TRBJ1-2; no clear D. Trimming pared 1 base from V and 4 bases from J, leaving 13 bases between. The CDR3 extends over 15 amino acids. Germline lookup yields CDR1 LNHNV and CDR2 YYDKDF (reference sequence). CDR3 in DNA: TGTGCCACCAGCAGAGGCGTAACAGTGGCCTATGGCTACACCTTC. This sequence encodes CATSRGVTVAYGYTF.

The J gene is TRBJ1-3, the V gene TRBV9; D is possibly TRBD1 (5 bases). The CDR3 is 14 amino acids. The germline V gene has CDR1 SGDLS and CDR2 YYNGEE. The V gene lost 4 bases and the J gene lost 4 bases, with 12 bases spanning the gap. The CDR3 DNA reads TGTGCCAGCAGCCCGTCCGGGGGGGGAAACACCATATATTTT. Its protein is CASSPSGGGNTIYF.

The chain links TRBV5-5 to TRBJ2-3; 10 bases align to TRBD1. V shed 1 base, J shed 6 bases, and the junction held 8 bases outside the gene matches. Per germline, CDR1 SGHKS and CDR2 YYEKEE (reference sequence). This CDR3 is 16 amino acids long. The DNA of the CDR3 is TGTGCCAGCAGCTTGTCCGGGACAGGGGTCAGGGATACGCAGTATTTT. Its translation: CASSLSGTGVRDTQYF.

CDR3 sequence reads: CASRPPPGLGGDTQYF. In DNA form, the CDR3 reads TGCGCCAGCAGACCCCCCCCGGGACTAGGGGGAGATACGCAGTATTTT. This chain uses TRBV4-1 with TRBJ2-3, with 8 bases fitting TRBD2. The CDR3 covers 16 residues. With 6 bases clipped from V and 5 bases from J, the junction kept 13 bases outside the gene matches. The germline gives CDR1 MGHRA, CDR2 YSYEKL.

CDR3 sequence reads: CASSFFGGSDEQFF. The CDR3 coding sequence is TGTGCCAGCAGCTTCTTCGGGGGTTCCGATGAGCAGTTCTTC. This chain connects TRBV11-2 to TRBJ2-1; TRBD2 is a possible D gene (6 bases). V lost 3 bases, J lost 8 bases, and 14 bases lay in between. Germline values: CDR1 SGHAT, CDR2 FQNNGV. The CDR3 has 14 amino acids.

This clone has a handful of counts. The chain has TRBV13 and TRBJ2-5; no clear D gene. From germline, CDR1 is PRHDT and CDR2 FYEKMQ (reference sequence). V was cut by 5 bases and J by 1 base, with 2 bases left in between. The CDR3 runs 11 residues. CDR3 nucleotides: TGTGCCAGCAGCCTCCAAGAGACCCAGTACTTC. It codes for CASSLQETQYF.

V is TRBV2 and J is TRBJ1-1; D is ambiguous. The V end lost 11 bases, the J end lost 3 bases, and 16 bases lay between the germline ends. Germline assignment: CDR1 SNHLY and CDR2 FYNNEI. The CDR3 length is 13 residues. Here the CDR3 reads CAAWVIRDTEAFF. The CDR3 DNA is TGTGCCGCCTGGGTCATTCGGGACACTGAAGCTTTCTTT. The full variable domain, with the rest looked up from reference TRBV2 and TRBJ1-1, is EPEVTQTPSHQVTQMGQEVILRCVPISNHLYFYWYRQILGQKVEFLVSFYNNEISEKSEIFDDQFSVERPDGSNFTLKIRSTKLEDSAMYFCAAWVIRDTEAFFGQGTRLTVV.

The V call is TRBV4-1, the J call TRBJ1-2, with D possibly being TRBD1 (5 bases). V was trimmed by 0 bases and J by 3 bases, leaving 14 bases between them. The CDR3 has 16 amino acids. Per the germline V gene, CDR1 is MGHRA and CDR2 is YSYEKL. In DNA form, the CDR3 reads TGCGCCAGCAGCCAAGACCCTCGGGGGTTCGACTATGGCTACACCTTC. It yields the protein CASSQDPRGFDYGYTF.

V and J are TRBV29-1 and TRBJ1-2; D is undetermined. Trimming cost V 6 bases and J 8 bases, with 16 bases left between them. The germline gives CDR1 SQVTM, CDR2 ANQGSEA. This CDR3 is 12 amino acids long. CDR3 region: CSVDGGREGYTF. In DNA, the CDR3 is TGCAGCGTGGACGGAGGGAGGGAAGGCTACACCTTC. Full variable domain (outside the CDR3, taken from reference TRBV29-1 and TRBJ1-2): SAVISQKPSRDICQRGTSLTIQCQVDSQVTMMFWYRQQPGQSLTLIATANQGSEATYESGFVIDKFPISRPNLTFSTLTVSNMSPEDSSIYLCSVDGGREGYTFGSGTRLTVV.

This chain connects TRBV19 to TRBJ2-3; TRBD1 might be the D (6 bases). The CDR3 consists of 13 residues. From germline, CDR1 is LNHDA and CDR2 SQIVND (reference sequence). The V gene lost 4 bases and the J gene lost 4 bases, with 9 bases spanning the gap. DNA for the CDR3: TGTGCCAGTAGTAACAGGGACGCAGATACGCAGTATTTT. This codes for CASSNRDADTQYF.

The chain employs TRBV7-9 and TRBJ1-2, with 8 bases identical to TRBD1. The CDR3 consists of 16 residues. The germline V gene encodes CDR1 SEHNR and CDR2 FQNEAQ (reference sequence). V shed 3 bases, J shed 4 bases, and the junction held 10 bases outside the gene matches. The CDR3 coding sequence is TGTGCCAGCAGCTTCTATACGACAGGGGCTGGCTATGGCTACACCTTC. It is translated as CASSFYTTGAGYGYTF.